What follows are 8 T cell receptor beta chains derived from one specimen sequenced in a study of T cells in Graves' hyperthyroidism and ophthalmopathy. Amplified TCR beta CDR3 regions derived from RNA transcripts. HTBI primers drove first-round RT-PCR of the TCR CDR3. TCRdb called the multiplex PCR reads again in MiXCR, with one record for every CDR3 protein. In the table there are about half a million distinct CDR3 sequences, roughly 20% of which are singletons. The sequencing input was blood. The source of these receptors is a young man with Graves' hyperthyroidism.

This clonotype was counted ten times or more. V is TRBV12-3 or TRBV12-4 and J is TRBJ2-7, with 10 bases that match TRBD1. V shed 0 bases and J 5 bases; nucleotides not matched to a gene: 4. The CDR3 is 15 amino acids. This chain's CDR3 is CASSLAGTGVDEQYF. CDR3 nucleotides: TGTGCCAGCAGTTTAGCCGGGACAGGGGTGGACGAGCAGTACTTC.

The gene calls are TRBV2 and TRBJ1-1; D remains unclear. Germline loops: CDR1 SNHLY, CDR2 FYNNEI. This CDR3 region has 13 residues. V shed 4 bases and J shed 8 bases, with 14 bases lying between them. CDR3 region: CASSGLRDREAFF. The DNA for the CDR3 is TGTGCCAGCAGTGGTCTTAGGGATAGAGAAGCTTTCTTT.

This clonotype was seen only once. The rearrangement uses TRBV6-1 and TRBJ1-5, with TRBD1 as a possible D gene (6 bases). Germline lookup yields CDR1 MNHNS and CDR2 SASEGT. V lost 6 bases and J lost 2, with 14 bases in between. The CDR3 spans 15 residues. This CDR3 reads CASRSGVYGNQPQHF. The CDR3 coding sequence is TGTGCCAGCAGGTCAGGGGTTTACGGCAATCAGCCCCAGCATTTT.

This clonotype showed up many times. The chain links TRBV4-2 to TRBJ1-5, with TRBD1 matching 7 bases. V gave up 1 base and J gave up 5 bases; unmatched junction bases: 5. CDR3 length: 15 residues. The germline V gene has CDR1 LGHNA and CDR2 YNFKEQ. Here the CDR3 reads CASSQGDRRYQPQHF. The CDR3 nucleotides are TGTGCCAGCAGCCAAGGGGACAGACGATATCAGCCCCAGCATTTT.

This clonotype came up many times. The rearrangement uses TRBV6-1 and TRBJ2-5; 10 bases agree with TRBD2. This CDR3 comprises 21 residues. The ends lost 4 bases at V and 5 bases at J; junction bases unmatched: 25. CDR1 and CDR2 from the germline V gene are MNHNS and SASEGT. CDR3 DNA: TGTGCCAGCAGTGCTGGCCTCCTTACCAGACAGCGGGGGGGCCCGACGGAGACCCAGTACTTC. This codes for CASSAGLLTRQRGGPTETQYF.

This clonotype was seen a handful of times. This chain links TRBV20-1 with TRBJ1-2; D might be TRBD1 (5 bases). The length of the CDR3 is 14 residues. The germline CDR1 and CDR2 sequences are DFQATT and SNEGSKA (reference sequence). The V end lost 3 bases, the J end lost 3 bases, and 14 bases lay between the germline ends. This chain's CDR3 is CSASGRGTDYGYTF. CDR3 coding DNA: TGCAGTGCTAGTGGTCGGGGGACGGACTATGGCTACACCTTC.

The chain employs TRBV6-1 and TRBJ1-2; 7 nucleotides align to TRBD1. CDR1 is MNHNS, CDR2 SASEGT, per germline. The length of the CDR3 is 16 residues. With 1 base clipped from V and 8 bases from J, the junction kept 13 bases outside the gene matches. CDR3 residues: CASSEEIRQGVGGYTF. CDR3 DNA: TGTGCCAGCAGTGAAGAGATTCGGCAGGGGGTGGGCGGCTACACCTTC.

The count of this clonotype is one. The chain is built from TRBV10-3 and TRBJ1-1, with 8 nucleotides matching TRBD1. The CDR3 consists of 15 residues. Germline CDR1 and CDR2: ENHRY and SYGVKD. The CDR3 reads CTTLDRVEPNTEAFF. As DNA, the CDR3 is TGTACCACTCTGGACAGGGTTGAGCCCAACACTGAAGCTTTCTTT.